These 2 T cell receptor beta chains share one sample of origin, sequenced in a study of CD8 T cells in Susac syndrome. Random hexamers were used to reverse transcribe the RNA input (about 0.5 to 1 ug). MiXCR, applied by TCRdb to the immunoSEQ multiplex PCR reads, yields one record per CDR3 protein. The sample includes about 120,000 distinct CDR3 sequences, about nine tenths of them seen just once. The specimen was CD8+ T cells from PBMCs. These receptors all stem from a human donor in good health.

The chain has TRBV2 and TRBJ1-6; no clear D gene. The CDR3 has 14 residues. Germline CDR1 is SNHLY and CDR2 is FYNNEI. Trimming removed 4 bases at V and 9 bases at J, with 13 bases between. CDR3 nucleotide sequence: TGTGCCAGCAGTGCCCATCTGAGACCTTCACCCCTCCACTTT. The encoded protein is CASSAHLRPSPLHF. The whole variable domain, remainder taken from reference TRBV2 and TRBJ1-6, is EPEVTQTPSHQVTQMGQEVILRCVPISNHLYFYWYRQILGQKVEFLVSFYNNEISEKSEIFDDQFSVERPDGSNFTLKIRSTKLEDSAMYFCASSAHLRPSPLHFGNGTRLTVT.

This chain connects TRBV5-1 to TRBJ2-7; the match to TRBD1 covers 8 bases. CDR1 SGHRS and CDR2 YFSETQ come from the germline V gene. The length of the CDR3 is 15 residues. The V segment lost 0 bases and the J segment 4 bases; nucleotides outside the gene matches: 6. The CDR3 here is CASSLGQGASYEQYF. The CDR3 bases are TGCGCCAGCAGCTTGGGGCAGGGGGCAAGTTACGAGCAGTACTTC.